One sample yielded the 30 T cell receptor beta chains listed below, sequenced in a study of CD8+CD57+ T cells in acquired aplastic anemia (dated by TCRdb to the late 2010s). The reads were generated on an Illumina HiSeq 2000. Profiling of TCR beta VDJ combinations and CDR3 sequences used genomic DNA as the template. TCRdb reprocessing: public reads trimmed at Q25 with fastp, clones called with MiXCR, in-frame beta chains kept. CDR3 protein duplicates are merged, each entry listing the most common genes and DNA. This sample gives 160,000 or so distinct CDR3 sequences in total; less than 60% of them show up just once. The ten largest clones add up to 3.2% of the sample. Patients chosen for sequencing had shown expansion of CD8+CD57+ cells by flow cytometry. The sequencing input was sorted CD4+, CD8+, or CD8+CD57+ T cells (not recorded which) from PBMCs. These receptors all come from a human donor with aplastic anemia.

At least ten counts were recorded for this clonotype. J is TRBJ1-5 and V is TRBV24-1, with TRBD1 matching over 8 bases. Germline V gene sequence: CDR1 KGHDR, CDR2 SFDVKD. The J segment lost 6 bases and the V segment lost 3 bases, leaving 3 bases of the junction unmatched. CDR3 length: 14 residues. The CDR3 reads CATSDPGGSQPQHF. Here the CDR3 DNA reads TGTGCCACCAGTGATCCAGGGGGCAGTCAGCCCCAGCATTTT.

The chain combines TRBV4-1 with TRBJ2-5; D remains unclear. The germline CDR1 and CDR2 sequences are MGHRA and YSYEKL. V lost 3 bases, J lost 7 bases, and 21 bases lay in between. The CDR3 contains 16 residues. CDR3 sequence reads: CASSQFPVYYVGTQYF. CDR3 nucleotides: TGCGCCAGCAGCCAGTTTCCTGTGTACTATGTCGGGACCCAGTACTTC.

This clonotype has a count of ten or more. The rearrangement links TRBV20-1 to TRBJ1-6, with 9 nucleotides matching TRBD1. The V gene end was trimmed by 5 bases and the J gene end by 8 bases; junction bases not matched to a gene: 7. The germline gives CDR1 DFQATT, CDR2 SNEGSKA (reference sequence). The CDR3 has 14 amino acids. Here the CDR3 DNA reads TGCAGTGCTCGGCCGGGACAGGGTGATTCACCCCTCCACTTT. The encoded protein is CSARPGQGDSPLHF.

The chain combines TRBV7-6 with TRBJ2-7; tentative D call: TRBD2 (7 bases). Trimming removed 5 bases from V and 7 bases from J, with 21 bases in between. Germline V gives CDR1 SGHVS, CDR2 FNYEAQ. This CDR3 contains 15 residues. CDR3: CASSRKGGQSEEQYF. In nucleotides, the CDR3 is TGTGCCAGCAGCCGGAAGGGGGGGCAGTCGGAAGAGCAGTACTTC. The whole variable domain, remainder taken from reference TRBV7-6 and TRBJ2-7, is GAGVSQSPRYKVTKRGQDVALRCDPISGHVSLYWYRQALGQGPEFLTYFNYEAQQDKSGLPNDRFSAERPEGSISTLTIQRTEQRDSAMYRCASSRKGGQSEEQYFGPGTRLTVT.

This clonotype was found many times. The V and J genes are TRBV11-3 and TRBJ2-2; D is undetermined. With 1 base removed from V and 0 bases from J, the gap between germline ends came to 9 bases. This CDR3 is built from 16 residues. CDR1 SGHNT and CDR2 YENEEA come from the germline V gene. CDR3 in amino acids: CASSLGLDTNTGELFF. CDR3 coding DNA: TGTGCCAGCAGCTTAGGTCTAGACACGAACACCGGGGAGCTGTTTTTT.

This clonotype was counted many times. The CDR3 loop reads CSARDFSGRLNNEQFF. CDR3 DNA: TGCAGTGCTAGAGATTTTAGCGGGAGGCTCAACAATGAGCAGTTCTTC. The genes are TRBV20-1 and TRBJ2-1, with 10 bases fitting TRBD2. Germline CDR1 and CDR2: DFQATT and SNEGSKA (reference sequence). This CDR3 comprises 16 residues. V dropped 0 bases and J dropped 5; count of bases not matched to a gene: 7.

This clonotype was detected ten times or more. The CDR3 here is CASSVGSLGRVEAFF. CDR3 in DNA: TGTGCCAGCAGCGTAGGGTCCCTAGGGCGGGTTGAAGCTTTCTTT. The chain has TRBV9 and TRBJ1-1, with D unresolved. The CDR3 runs 15 residues. Trimming stripped 0 bases from V and 7 bases from J, with 16 bases between. In germline, CDR1 is SGDLS, CDR2 YYNGEE. Complete variable domain (other parts from reference TRBV9 and TRBJ1-1): DSGVTQTPKHLITATGQRVTLRCSPRSGDLSVYWYQQSLDQGLQFLIQYYNGEERAKGNILERFSAQQFPDLHSELNLSSLELGDSALYFCASSVGSLGRVEAFFGQGTRLTVV.

The table lists this clonotype with a count of one. The J gene is TRBJ2-2, the V gene TRBV5-4, with D perhaps matching TRBD1 (6 bases). Germline CDR1 is SGHNT and CDR2 is YYREEE (reference sequence). This CDR3 has 16 amino acids. V was clipped by 4 bases and J by 5 bases, with 18 bases between them. The CDR3 protein is CASSIPWQGRTGELFF. The DNA of the CDR3 is TGTGCCAGCAGCATACCGTGGCAGGGGCGTACCGGGGAGCTGTTTTTT.

This chain uses TRBV20-1 with TRBJ2-7; D unclear. Germline values: CDR1 DFQATT, CDR2 SNEGSKA (reference sequence). V was trimmed by 2 bases and J by 2 bases, leaving 10 bases between them. The CDR3 is 13 amino acids. CDR3 sequence reads: CSARTQLTYEQYF. The DNA of the CDR3 is TGCAGTGCTAGAACACAGCTAACCTACGAGCAGTACTTC.

CDR3 sequence reads: CASSIGGPGANVLTF. Written as DNA, the CDR3 is TGTGCCAGTAGTATTGGAGGGCCCGGGGCCAACGTCCTGACTTTC. The chain links TRBV19 to TRBJ2-6, with D possibly being TRBD2 (6 bases). Germline CDR1 and CDR2: LNHDA and SQIVND (reference sequence). The V gene lost 3 bases and the J gene lost 4 bases, with 10 bases spanning the gap. The CDR3 consists of 15 residues. Supplemented by reference TRBV19 and TRBJ2-6, the full variable domain reads DGGITQSPKYLFRKEGQNVTLSCEQNLNHDAMYWYRQDPGQGLRLIYYSQIVNDFQKGDIAEGYSVSREKKESFPLTVTSAQKNPTAFYLCASSIGGPGANVLTFGAGSRLTVL.

This clonotype was counted between two and nine times. The V and J genes are TRBV20-1 and TRBJ1-2, with TRBD1 matching over 9 bases. CDR3 length: 14 residues. V dropped 5 bases and J dropped 5; count of bases not matched to a gene: 9. The germline gives CDR1 DFQATT, CDR2 SNEGSKA (reference sequence). CDR3 DNA sequence: TGCAGTGCTCCCGGGACAGGGACCCTTTATGGCTACACCTTC. It encodes CSAPGTGTLYGYTF.

This clonotype was seen a handful of times. The chain combines TRBV24-1 with TRBJ2-2, with D unresolved. With 5 bases removed from V and 1 base from J, the gap between germline ends came to 7 bases. This CDR3 is built from 14 residues. Looked up from germline, CDR1 is KGHDR and CDR2 is SFDVKD. CDR3: CATSGYVNTGELFF. For the CDR3, the DNA is TGTGCCACCAGTGGCTACGTGAACACCGGGGAGCTGTTTTTT.

In its sample, this clonotype was seen a few times. The chain joins TRBV19 to TRBJ2-7; TRBD2 matches at 8 bases. CDR1 is LNHDA, CDR2 SQIVND, per germline (reference sequence). This CDR3 comprises 14 residues. The V segment lost 4 bases and the J segment 3 bases; nucleotides outside the gene matches: 5. The CDR3 region is CASSKGLAGYEQYF. For the CDR3, the DNA is TGTGCCAGTAGTAAAGGGCTAGCGGGCTACGAGCAGTACTTC. Using reference TRBV19 and TRBJ2-7 for the parts outside the CDR3, the full variable domain is DGGITQSPKYLFRKEGQNVTLSCEQNLNHDAMYWYRQDPGQGLRLIYYSQIVNDFQKGDIAEGYSVSREKKESFPLTVTSAQKNPTAFYLCASSKGLAGYEQYFGPGTRLTVT.

This sequence joins TRBV29-1 and TRBJ1-2; 9 bases are shared with TRBD1. CDR1 and CDR2 from the germline V gene are SQVTM and ANQGSEA. The V and J ends lost 6 bases and 2 bases, in that order; junction bases with no gene match: 7. The CDR3 loop spans 14 amino acids. The CDR3 is CSVGGQGRNYGYTF. The CDR3 bases are TGCAGCGTCGGAGGACAGGGGAGAAACTATGGCTACACCTTC.

The chain combines TRBV7-2 with TRBJ2-7; 8 bases line up with TRBD1. The CDR3 length is 14 residues. V lost 5 bases, J lost 2 bases, and 5 bases stayed unmatched. Germline V lookup: CDR1 SGHTA, CDR2 FQGNSA. The CDR3 sequence: CASSHGTGTYEQYF. CDR3 nucleotide sequence: TGTGCCAGCAGCCACGGGACAGGTACCTACGAGCAGTACTTC.

The gene calls are TRBV7-9 and TRBJ1-6; 8 positions agree with TRBD1. Germline V gene data show CDR1 as SEHNR and CDR2 as FQNEAQ (reference sequence). This CDR3 comprises 14 residues. The V and J ends lost 5 bases and 10 bases, in that order; junction bases with no gene match: 7. CDR3 nucleotide sequence: TGTGCCAGCAGCACCGGACAGGGCGGCTCACCCCTCCACTTT. Amino acids: CASSTGQGGSPLHF. Full variable domain (missing parts from reference TRBV7-9 and TRBJ1-6): DTGVSQNPRHKITKRGQNVTFRCDPISEHNRLYWYRQTLGQGPEFLTYFQNEAQLEKSRLLSDRFSAERPKGSFSTLEIQRTEQGDSAMYLCASSTGQGGSPLHFGNGTRLTVT.

The chain combines TRBV15 with TRBJ1-2; 9 bases agree with TRBD1. Germline loops: CDR1 LNHNV, CDR2 YYDKDF (reference sequence). Trimming at V came to 0 bases and at J to 7 bases, leaving 3 bases not matched to a gene. This CDR3 contains 14 residues. CDR3 in amino acids: CATSRDLGQGGYTF. The CDR3 coding sequence is TGTGCCACCAGCAGAGATCTGGGACAGGGTGGCTACACCTTC. The complete variable domain, with remaining parts taken from reference TRBV15 and TRBJ1-2, reads DAMVIQNPRYQVTQFGKPVTLSCSQTLNHNVMYWYQQKSSQAPKLLFHYYDKDFNNEADTPDNFQSRRPNTSFCFLDIRSPGLGDTAMYLCATSRDLGQGGYTFGSGTRLTVV.

The chain couples TRBV5-1 to TRBJ1-1; D not resolved. CDR3 length: 13 amino acids. Germline CDR1 SGHRS, CDR2 YFSETQ. The V gene lost 5 bases and the J gene lost 1 base, with 9 bases spanning the gap. Here the CDR3 reads CASSDAGNTEAFF. CDR3 sequence (DNA): TGCGCCAGCAGTGACGCCGGGAACACTGAAGCTTTCTTT. Complete variable domain (other parts from reference TRBV5-1 and TRBJ1-1): KAGVTQTPRYLIKTRGQQVTLSCSPISGHRSVSWYQQTPGQGLQFLFEYFSETQRNKGNFPGRFSGRQFSNSRSEMNVSTLELGDSALYLCASSDAGNTEAFFGQGTRLTVV.

V and J are TRBV19 and TRBJ1-5; D is ambiguous. The CDR3 totals 16 residues. Germline CDR1 LNHDA, CDR2 SQIVND (reference sequence). V dropped 10 bases and J dropped 0 bases, with 19 bases sitting between them. The CDR3: CATNYAGFDSNQPQHF. As DNA, the CDR3 is TGTGCCACTAACTACGCAGGCTTTGATAGCAATCAGCCCCAGCATTTT. The full variable domain, in which reference TRBV19 and TRBJ1-5 provide the parts outside the CDR3, is DGGITQSPKYLFRKEGQNVTLSCEQNLNHDAMYWYRQDPGQGLRLIYYSQIVNDFQKGDIAEGYSVSREKKESFPLTVTSAQKNPTAFYLCATNYAGFDSNQPQHFGDGTRLSIL.

The gene calls are TRBV12-3 or TRBV12-4 and TRBJ1-1, with D unresolved. This CDR3 has 12 residues. Trimming stripped 3 bases from V and 7 bases from J, with 9 bases between. CDR3 bases: TGTGCCAGCAGTTTGATTGTCAGTGAAGCTTTCTTT. Protein product: CASSLIVSEAFF.

J is TRBJ2-7 and V is TRBV25-1; no clear D. This CDR3 region has 11 residues. Germline loops: CDR1 MGHDK, CDR2 SYGVNS. V shed 0 bases and J shed 7 bases, with 4 bases lying between them. The CDR3 nucleotides read TGTGCCAGCAGTGAATATCTAGAGCAGTACTTC. Amino acids: CASSEYLEQYF.

This clonotype was observed many times. V is TRBV15 and J is TRBJ2-2; weak D call: TRBD2 (6 bases). V lost 3 bases to trimming and J lost 0 bases, with 11 bases between them. This CDR3 comprises 16 residues. CDR1 and CDR2 from the germline V gene are LNHNV and YYDKDF (reference sequence). CDR3 protein: CATSRGWRANTGELFF. CDR3 sequence (DNA): TGTGCCACCAGCAGGGGTTGGAGGGCGAACACCGGGGAGCTGTTTTTT.

This clonotype was observed a few times. A much larger clone lies one base from this, so it may be a read error. The chain combines TRBV4-3 with TRBJ2-1, with unresolved D. Germline-derived CDR1 and CDR2 are LGHNA and YSLEER. The CDR3 covers 13 residues. The CDR3 loop reads CASGQDNRVRQFF. The CDR3 DNA reads TGCGCCAGCGGCCAAGATAATAGGGTTCGGCAGTTCTTC.

Comment on this clonotype: This may arise from a read error, as a much more abundant clone is one base away. The rearrangement joins TRBV12-3 or TRBV12-4 to TRBJ2-5; D gene uncertain. CDR3 length: 13 residues. In DNA, the CDR3 is TGTGCCAGCAGTTTATCGTCAGAAGAGACCCAGCACTTC. Its translation: CASSLSSEETQHF.

About this clonotype: A much larger clone is a single base away; this may be a read error. This chain uses TRBV19 with TRBJ2-1; no definite D call. The CDR3 loop spans 15 amino acids. Germline assignment: CDR1 LNHDA and CDR2 SQIVND (reference sequence). The CDR3 sequence is CASSIMGFSCNEQFF. Here the CDR3 DNA reads TGTGCCAGTAGTATTATGGGATTCTCCTGCAATGAGCAGTTCTTC.

The chain employs TRBV2 and TRBJ1-1, with D unclear. The CDR3 totals 13 residues. Trimming pared 6 bases from V and 2 bases from J, leaving 10 bases between. CDR1 is SNHLY and CDR2 is FYNNEI in the germline V gene. The CDR3 protein is CASSTRQNTEAFF. As DNA, the CDR3 is TGTGCCAGCAGCACCAGGCAAAACACTGAAGCTTTCTTT.

V and J are TRBV7-2 and TRBJ1-6; tentative D call: TRBD1 (5 bases). Trimming pared 2 bases from V and 7 bases from J, leaving 12 bases between. CDR3 length: 15 amino acids. Per the germline V gene, CDR1 is SGHTA and CDR2 is FQGNSA. CDR3 sequence (DNA): TGTGCCAGCAGCTTATCGGGGGTGGAGAATTCACCCCTCCACTTT. Translating gives CASSLSGVENSPLHF.

This clonotype was found a few times. The V and J genes are TRBV7-2 and TRBJ2-2, with a tentative D call TRBD2 (6 bases). CDR1 SGHTA and CDR2 FQGNSA come from the germline V gene. The CDR3 covers 16 residues. Trimming took off 5 bases at V and 1 base at J, with 14 bases between the two ends. Written as DNA, the CDR3 is TGTGCCAGCAGCGGACGGAGGGAAATGAACACCGGGGAGCTGTTTTTT. Its protein product is CASSGRREMNTGELFF. Filled out from reference TRBV7-2 and TRBJ2-2, the complete variable domain reads GAGVSQSPSNKVTEKGKDVELRCDPISGHTALYWYRQSLGQGLEFLIYFQGNSAPDKSGLPSDRFSAERTGGSVSTLTIQRTQQEDSAVYLCASSGRREMNTGELFFGEGSRLTVL.

This clonotype was detected many times. J is TRBJ2-1 and V is TRBV7-2, with D unclear. Germline V gene data show CDR1 as SGHTA and CDR2 as FQGNSA. The CDR3 totals 14 residues. The V end was cut by 1 base, the J end by 7 bases, with 11 bases between. CDR3 nucleotides: TGTGCCAGCAGCTTAGGGTTTTACCGGAATGAGCAGTTCTTC. Its translation: CASSLGFYRNEQFF.

The CDR3 sequence is CASSPGQGAIDTQYF. DNA for the CDR3: TGCGCCAGCAGCCCCGGACAGGGGGCAATAGATACGCAGTATTTT. This chain connects TRBV4-1 to TRBJ2-3, with 11 bases aligning to TRBD1. The CDR3 consists of 15 residues. Germline trimming cut 4 bases from V and 5 bases from J; bases unmatched to any gene: 5. Germline V gene sequence: CDR1 MGHRA, CDR2 YSYEKL.